These 19 T cell receptor beta chains were sequenced from one sample in a study of post-analysis software for immune sequencing data. These receptors have no known antigen. Study-level points and caveats: Roughly five TRBV segments were significantly more frequent in patients than in controls. TRBV5-6, TRBV5-1 and TRBV20-1 were among these segments.

The TCR beta cDNA libraries contained unique molecular identifiers. TCRdb analysed the PCR reads with MiXCR anew, one entry per CDR3 protein. This sample has hundreds of thousands of distinct CDR3 sequences, with 53% found just once. The sequencing input was blood. These receptors all stem from a girl aged 5 to 17 with multiple sclerosis.

This clonotype has only a few counts. The chain is built from TRBV29-1 and TRBJ2-3, with 10 bases identical to TRBD2. Unmatched junction bases numbered 7, after V lost 3 bases and J lost 4 bases. This CDR3 has 15 amino acids. Germline CDR1 is SQVTM and CDR2 is ANQGSEA. The CDR3: CSVDRSSGGPDTQYF. The CDR3 nucleotides are TGCAGCGTTGATAGGTCTAGCGGGGGACCAGATACGCAGTATTTT.

V usage is TRBV7-8 and J usage is TRBJ2-5, with D uncertain. V gave up 0 bases and J gave up 2 bases, with 10 bases separating them. This CDR3 contains 15 residues. Germline CDR1 and CDR2: SGHVS and FQNEAQ. The CDR3 coding sequence is TGTGCCAGCAGCTTAGCCCATGGATTTCAAGAGACCCAGTACTTC. It is translated as CASSLAHGFQETQYF.

This clonotype was counted a few times. The V and J genes are TRBV5-6 and TRBJ2-7, with 9 positions matching TRBD2. Germline CDR1 reads SGHDT; CDR2 reads YYEEEE. The CDR3 is made up of 17 amino acids. The J segment lost 4 bases and the V segment lost 4 bases, leaving 15 bases of the junction unmatched. The CDR3 spells CASSPGAGGPARYEQYF. As DNA, the CDR3 is TGTGCCAGCAGCCCAGGAGCGGGGGGACCCGCTCGTTACGAGCAGTACTTC.

The chain couples TRBV4-1 to TRBJ2-1; TRBD2 might be the D (6 bases). The germline gives CDR1 MGHRA, CDR2 YSYEKL. Between the trimmed V and J ends, which lost 0 bases and 0 bases, there was a span of 9 bases. The CDR3 is 16 amino acids. In nucleotides, the CDR3 is TGCGCCAGCAGCCAAGAAGGGGACTTCTCCTACAATGAGCAGTTCTTC. Protein: CASSQEGDFSYNEQFF.

This chain joins TRBV10-3 and TRBJ1-1; a weak D match, TRBD1 (6 bases). CDR3 length: 14 residues. Trimming removed 10 bases at V and 2 bases at J, with 17 bases between. The germline CDR1 and CDR2 sequences are ENHRY and SYGVKD. The DNA for the CDR3 is TGTGCCACCTTACCCTTGACAGGTAACACTGAAGCTTTCTTT. Protein sequence: CATLPLTGNTEAFF.

This clonotype was seen just once. The chain carries TRBV3-1 and TRBJ1-6; 7 positions agree with TRBD1. The CDR3 covers 17 residues. The germline gives CDR1 LGHDT, CDR2 YNNKEL (reference sequence). V shed 0 bases and J 10 bases; nucleotides not matched to a gene: 12. CDR3 loop: CASSQDAVTGLGSPLHF. The CDR3 DNA reads as TGTGCCAGCAGCCAAGACGCGGTGACAGGGTTGGGCTCACCCCTCCACTTT.

The chain couples TRBV11-2 to TRBJ2-7; 8 nucleotides agree with TRBD1. Germline lookup yields CDR1 SGHAT and CDR2 FQNNGV. This CDR3 region has 13 residues. V lost 5 bases to trimming and J lost 4 bases; unmatched junction nucleotides: 4. For the CDR3, the DNA is TGTGCCAGCAGCCGTTACAGGGGGTACGAGCAGTACTTC. Residues: CASSRYRGYEQYF.

The table lists this clonotype with a few counts. This chain connects TRBV29-1 to TRBJ2-7; perhaps TRBD2 as D (6 bases). Trimming took off 7 bases at V and 0 bases at J, with 19 bases between the two ends. Germline CDR1 SQVTM, CDR2 ANQGSEA. The CDR3 covers 15 residues. The DNA of the CDR3 is TGCAGCGCCTTCAGAGACGGGACTGACTCCTACGAGCAGTACTTC. Its translation: CSAFRDGTDSYEQYF.

The chain uses TRBV6-5 and TRBJ2-7; D not resolved. Germline CDR1 is MNHEY and CDR2 is SVGAGI. Trimming pared 6 bases from V and 7 bases from J, leaving 19 bases between. This CDR3 region has 14 residues. CDR3 sequence: CASRKEWWVSEQYF. CDR3 nucleotides: TGTGCCAGCAGGAAGGAATGGTGGGTTAGTGAGCAGTACTTC.

There are a few counts of this clonotype. V usage is TRBV27 and J usage is TRBJ2-1; TRBD1 or TRBD2 may be the D gene (5 bases each). Between the trimmed V and J ends, which lost 8 bases and 4 bases, there was a span of 9 bases. CDR3 length: 12 residues. Germline V gives CDR1 MNHEY, CDR2 SMNVEV (reference sequence). The CDR3 spells CASREGYNEQFF. For the CDR3, the DNA is TGTGCCAGCCGTGAGGGGTACAATGAGCAGTTCTTC.

This chain uses TRBV12-3 or TRBV12-4 with TRBJ2-4, with a possible D match to TRBD1 (7 bases). The CDR3 runs 14 residues. V lost 9 bases to trimming and J lost 7 bases, with 19 bases between them. The DNA for the CDR3 is TGTGCCAGTTTGGAGGGGGACAGAAGGAACATTCAGTACTTC. Translating gives CASLEGDRRNIQYF.

This rearrangement joins TRBV15 to TRBJ2-6; D might be TRBD1 or TRBD2, each matching 5 bases. V gave up 0 bases and J gave up 0 bases, with 18 bases separating them. The germline gives CDR1 LNHNV, CDR2 YYDKDF (reference sequence). The CDR3 is 20 residues long. The CDR3 is CATSRDVRDGASSGANVLTF. The DNA for the CDR3 is TGTGCCACCAGCAGAGATGTTAGGGACGGAGCTAGCTCTGGGGCCAACGTCCTGACTTTC.

The chain is built from TRBV3-1 and TRBJ1-5; the D is unclear. Germline-derived CDR1 and CDR2 are LGHDT and YNNKEL (reference sequence). This CDR3 comprises 18 residues. The V end lost 1 base, the J end lost 2 bases, and 18 bases lay between the germline ends. The chain's CDR3 is CASSQALSLKRGNQPQHF. The CDR3 DNA reads as TGTGCCAGCAGCCAAGCCCTTTCGTTGAAAAGAGGCAATCAGCCCCAGCATTTT.

The sample holds a few counts of this clonotype. This chain links TRBV15 with TRBJ2-3; TRBD1 matches at 8 bases. Trimming at V came to 3 bases and at J to 2 bases, leaving 4 bases not matched to a gene. This CDR3 has 15 residues. The V gene's germline CDR1 is LNHNV and CDR2 YYDKDF (reference sequence). In nucleotides, the CDR3 is TGTGCCACCAGCAGCCGGGACAGGAACACAGATACGCAGTATTTT. The encoded protein is CATSSRDRNTDTQYF. The variable domain in full, with the rest retrieved from reference TRBV15 and TRBJ2-3, is DAMVIQNPRYQVTQFGKPVTLSCSQTLNHNVMYWYQQKSSQAPKLLFHYYDKDFNNEADTPDNFQSRRPNTSFCFLDIRSPGLGDTAMYLCATSSRDRNTDTQYFGPGTRLTVL.

Only one count was recorded for this clonotype. This sequence joins TRBV7-9 and TRBJ2-7, with TRBD1 matching 12 bases. The CDR3 consists of 15 residues. Losses at the gene ends were 1 base for V and 5 bases for J; bases not matched to a gene: 3. CDR1 SEHNR and CDR2 FQNEAQ come from the germline V gene (reference sequence). The CDR3 bases are TGTGCCAGCAGCTTAGAGGGACAGGGGGCGGACGAGCAGTACTTC. Encoded protein: CASSLEGQGADEQYF.

This chain connects TRBV29-1 to TRBJ2-6, with D tentatively TRBD2 (5 bases). The germline V gene encodes CDR1 SQVTM and CDR2 ANQGSEA. This CDR3 has 12 residues. V lost 6 bases to trimming and J lost 4 bases, with 7 bases between them. CDR3: CSVEAGANVLTF. The CDR3 nucleotides are TGCAGCGTGGAGGCCGGGGCCAACGTCCTGACTTTC.

This chain uses TRBV27 with TRBJ2-7; possibly TRBD1 for D (6 bases). Trimming pared 6 bases from V and 2 bases from J, leaving 11 bases between. Germline V gene data show CDR1 as MNHEY and CDR2 as SMNVEV (reference sequence). The CDR3 extends over 13 amino acids. The CDR3 is CASSWGPTYEQYF. The CDR3 DNA reads TGTGCCAGCAGCTGGGGGCCTACCTACGAGCAGTACTTC.

This clonotype was detected once. This chain connects TRBV10-3 to TRBJ2-5, with D maybe TRBD2 (6 bases). The CDR3 has 15 amino acids. CDR1 and CDR2 from the germline V gene are ENHRY and SYGVKD. Trimming shortened V by 4 bases and J by 5 bases, and 17 bases separated the two germline ends. The CDR3 DNA reads TGTGCCATCAGTGGGCAGGGAGGATATGGGGAGACCCAGTACTTC. It codes for CAISGQGGYGETQYF.

J is TRBJ2-1 and V is TRBV5-1, with D hard to call. The length of the CDR3 is 18 residues. V was trimmed by 0 bases and J by 0 bases, leaving 16 bases between them. The germline CDR1 and CDR2 sequences are SGHRS and YFSETQ. The CDR3 bases are TGCGCCAGCAGCTTGGTGGGCTCGTGGGTGAGCTCCTACAATGAGCAGTTCTTC. Its protein is CASSLVGSWVSSYNEQFF.